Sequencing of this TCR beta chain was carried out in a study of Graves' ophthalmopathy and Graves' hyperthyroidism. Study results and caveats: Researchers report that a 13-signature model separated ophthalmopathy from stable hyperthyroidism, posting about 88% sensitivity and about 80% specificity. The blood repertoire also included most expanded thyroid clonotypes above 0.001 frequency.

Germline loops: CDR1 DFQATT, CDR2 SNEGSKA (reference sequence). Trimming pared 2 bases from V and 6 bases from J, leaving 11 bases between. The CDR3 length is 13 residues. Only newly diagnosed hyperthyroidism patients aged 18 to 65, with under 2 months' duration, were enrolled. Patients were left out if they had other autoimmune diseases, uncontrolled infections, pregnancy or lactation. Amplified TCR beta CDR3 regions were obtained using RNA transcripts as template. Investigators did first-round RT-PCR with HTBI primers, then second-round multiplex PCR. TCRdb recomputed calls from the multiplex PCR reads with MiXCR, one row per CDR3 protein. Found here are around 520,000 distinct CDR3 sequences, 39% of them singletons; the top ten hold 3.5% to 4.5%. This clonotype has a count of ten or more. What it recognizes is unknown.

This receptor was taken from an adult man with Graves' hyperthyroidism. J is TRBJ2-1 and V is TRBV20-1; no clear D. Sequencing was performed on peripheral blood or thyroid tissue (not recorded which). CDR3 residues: CSARSALFNEQFF. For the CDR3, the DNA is TGCAGTGCTAGATCAGCCCTTTTCAATGAGCAGTTCTTC.